The clone carrying this T cell receptor beta chain was observed many times. This sample was included in a study of patients and donors after allogeneic stem cell transplantation. Each CDR3 protein gets one entry after TCRdb re-called the RT-PCR reads with MiXCR. The sample has about 200,000 distinct CDR3 sequences; 35% to 50% are singletons. V was shortened by 0 bases and J by 8 bases, with 7 bases between the two germline ends. The germline CDR1 and CDR2 sequences are LNHNV and YYDKDF (reference sequence). The CDR3 spans 12 residues. This chain uses TRBV15 with TRBJ1-2; maybe TRBD1 (6 bases). Material: blood, either unsorted or a sorted T cell fraction (not recorded which). The origin of this receptor is a human donor who was either an allogeneic HSCT recipient or a stem cell or donor lymphocyte infusion donor (not recorded which). It is not recorded whose cells these are; they may come from a transplant donor. The CDR3 DNA follows: TGTGCCACCAGCAGAGAACAGGGCGGCTACACCTTC. Its translation is CATSREQGGYTF.